Below, one TCR beta chain is given with its context. What it binds is not known. The sample comes from a study of Ad26.COV2.S vaccination and SARS-CoV-2 variants. Study as a whole: Doses of Ad26.COV2.S were injected into muscle once or twice, 56 days apart. Study-level findings and limits: Compared with placebo recipients, vaccine recipients had higher spike-specific TCR breadth. Similar non-spike TCR breadth was observed in recipients of vaccine and of placebo.

Assay: immunoSEQ multiplex PCR; the TCRdb copy retains only in-frame clones and omits some. This sample has about half a million clones; about 89% occur once, and the top ten carry roughly 1.7%. The treatment was: around 19 received Ad26.COV2.S at low or high dose, single or two shots; about 5 received placebo; per-sample allocation not given. Day 63 after the first vaccine or placebo injection was the time point for sampling. CDR3 length: 15 residues. Germline loops: CDR1 SGHVS, CDR2 FNYEAQ. Unmatched junction bases numbered 8, after V lost 5 bases and J lost 7 bases. The gene calls are TRBV7-6 and TRBJ1-4, with TRBD1 matching over 9 bases. The sequences come from peripheral blood, collected in a trial of Ad26.COV2.S vaccine versus placebo. The sequence derives from a person aged 18-65 years who received the Ad26.COV2.S COVID-19 vaccine or a placebo. The CDR3 DNA is TGTGCCAGCAGCCCCCCGGGACAGGGAGGTGAAAAACTGTTTTTT. This encodes CASSPPGQGGEKLFF.